These 32 T cell receptor beta chains were sequenced from one sample in a study of blood T cell repertoires in COVID-19. Using immunoSEQ multiplex PCR, the repertoire was profiled, and TCRdb retains in-frame clones only, with some absent. The table shows over 150,000 clones, with about 79% occurring only once. Sequenced input: peripheral blood. These TCRs come from a human donor in a cohort sampled during active COVID-19.

The chain is built from TRBV7-2 and TRBJ2-7; possible D gene TRBD1, 5 bases. V was pared by 4 bases and J by 6 bases, with 10 bases between. CDR3 size: 12 residues. CDR1 is SGHTA, CDR2 FQGNSA, per germline. CDR3 sequence: CASSSLGVEQYF. The CDR3, as DNA: TGTGCCAGCAGCTCCCTAGGGGTCGAGCAGTACTTC.

The chain uses TRBV12-1 and TRBJ1-5; the table's D call of TRBD1 was not tested on the DNA. TRBV12-1 is a pseudogene segment. The CDR3 is 16 residues long. The CDR3 DNA sequence: TGTGCCAGCAGCCCACCACCGGGCAGGGGGCATCGGCCCCAGCATTTT. It codes for CASSPPPGRGHRPQHF.

This clone has just one count. V usage is TRBV5-4 and J usage is TRBJ2-1, with a possible D match to TRBD1 (6 bases). From germline, CDR1 is SGHNT and CDR2 YYREEE (reference sequence). Between the trimmed V and J ends, which lost 4 bases and 0 bases, there was a span of 11 bases. The CDR3 extends over 15 amino acids. This CDR3 is CASSPGESSYNEQFF. CDR3 nucleotides: TGTGCCAGCAGCCCAGGGGAGAGCTCCTACAATGAGCAGTTCTTC.

V and J are TRBV28 and TRBJ2-7, with 13 bases matching TRBD2. Per germline, CDR1 MDHEN and CDR2 SYDVKM. The CDR3 extends over 15 amino acids. V lost 6 bases, J lost 6 bases, and 8 bases stayed unmatched. In DNA form, the CDR3 reads TGTGCCAGCAGCCTAGGACTAGCGGGAGTTTTCGAGCAGTACTTC. It specifies CASSLGLAGVFEQYF. The entire variable domain, with the rest obtained from reference TRBV28 and TRBJ2-7, is as follows: DVKVTQSSRYLVKRTGEKVFLECVQDMDHENMFWYRQDPGLGLRLIYFSYDVKMKEKGDIPEGYSVSREKKERFSLILESASTNQTSMYLCASSLGLAGVFEQYFGPGTRLTVT.

V is TRBV6-5 and J is TRBJ2-5; 7 bases match TRBD2. Germline CDR1 MNHEY, CDR2 SVGAGI. The length of the CDR3 is 14 residues. V was pared by 5 bases and J by 5 bases, with 8 bases of the junction left unmatched. For the CDR3, the DNA is TGTGCCAGCAGTCGGTCGGCGGGAGTGGAGACCCAGTACTTC. Its translation is CASSRSAGVETQYF.

V usage is TRBV9 and J usage is TRBJ2-2, with TRBD2 identical over 11 bases. V dropped 3 bases and J dropped 2; count of bases not matched to a gene: 6. Germline CDR1 reads SGDLS; CDR2 reads YYNGEE. This CDR3 contains 17 residues. The CDR3 protein is CASSGKGLAVNTGELFF. As DNA, the CDR3 is TGTGCCAGCAGCGGTAAGGGACTAGCGGTTAACACCGGGGAGCTGTTTTTT.

The chain has TRBV5-4 and TRBJ2-3; 9 bases are a match to TRBD2. Germline V gene data show CDR1 as SGHNT and CDR2 as YYREEE (reference sequence). Trimming at V came to 2 bases and at J to 0 bases, leaving 1 base not matched to a gene. This CDR3 spans 15 amino acids. CDR3 nucleotide sequence: TGTGCCAGCAGCTTTGGACTAGCGAGCACAGATACGCAGTATTTT. Protein product: CASSFGLASTDTQYF.

V gene TRBV18 combines with J gene TRBJ2-7; D unclear. Per germline, CDR1 KGHSH and CDR2 LQKENI. Trimming removed 8 bases from V and 2 bases from J, with 13 bases in between. This CDR3 region has 13 residues. CDR3 protein: CASRNAVTYEQYF. CDR3 nucleotides: TGTGCCAGCCGCAATGCAGTTACCTACGAGCAGTACTTC.

The chain uses TRBV10-2 and TRBJ2-1; TRBD2 aligns across 11 bases. With V trimmed by 6 bases and J by 10 bases, 5 bases remained unmatched. The CDR3 covers 13 residues. Germline V gene sequence: CDR1 WSHSY, CDR2 SAAADI. The CDR3 bases are TGCGCCAGCAGCGGGACTAGCGGATGGGAGCAGTTCTTC. It codes for CASSGTSGWEQFF.

This chain links TRBV27 with TRBJ1-1; D is unclear. The germline CDR1 and CDR2 sequences are MNHEY and SMNVEV (reference sequence). Deletions cut 2 bases from V and 4 bases from J, with 8 bases between. This CDR3 comprises 13 residues. CDR3: CASSLTVFTEAFF. For the CDR3, the DNA is TGTGCCAGCAGTTTAACGGTATTCACTGAAGCTTTCTTT.

V usage is TRBV28 and J usage is TRBJ1-5, with a tentative D call TRBD1 (5 bases). The CDR3 contains 15 residues. Trimming shortened V by 3 bases and J by 4 bases, and 13 bases separated the two germline ends. Germline V lookup: CDR1 MDHEN, CDR2 SYDVKM. The CDR3 sequence is CASSFQAGANQPQHF. As DNA, the CDR3 is TGTGCCAGCAGTTTCCAAGCTGGGGCAAATCAGCCCCAGCATTTT.

This chain links TRBV16 with TRBJ1-5; D gene uncertain. Germline values: CDR1 KGHSY, CDR2 FQNENV. CDR3 length equals 19 residues. Trimming left V 0 bases short and J 4 bases short, with 22 bases between. In DNA, the CDR3 is TGTGCCAGCAGCCAATCCCCTGCTGATGTGTGGCAACCAAATCAGCCCCAGCATTTT. This gives the protein CASSQSPADVWQPNQPQHF.

This rearrangement joins TRBV4-1 to TRBJ2-2; 7 nucleotides align to TRBD1. CDR1 and CDR2 from the germline V gene are MGHRA and YSYEKL. This CDR3 has 15 amino acids. V gave up 4 bases and J gave up 3 bases; unmatched junction bases: 5. CDR3 sequence reads: CASSRGQADTGELFF. The CDR3 nucleotides read TGCGCCAGCAGCCGCGGACAGGCCGACACCGGGGAGCTGTTTTTT.

This sequence joins TRBV5-1 and TRBJ2-5, with D hard to call. This CDR3 comprises 13 residues. From germline, CDR1 is SGHRS and CDR2 YFSETQ. V dropped 1 base and J dropped 3 bases, with 7 bases sitting between them. CDR3 region: CASSLRRKETQYF. The CDR3 nucleotides read TGCGCCAGCAGCTTGCGCAGGAAAGAGACCCAGTACTTC. The variable domain in full, with the rest retrieved from reference TRBV5-1 and TRBJ2-5, is KAGVTQTPRYLIKTRGQQVTLSCSPISGHRSVSWYQQTPGQGLQFLFEYFSETQRNKGNFPGRFSGRQFSNSRSEMNVSTLELGDSALYLCASSLRRKETQYFGPGTRLLVL.

The V call is TRBV19, the J call TRBJ2-2; 9 bases line up with TRBD1. The CDR3 extends over 15 amino acids. Germline V gene sequence: CDR1 LNHDA, CDR2 SQIVND (reference sequence). J lost 2 bases, V lost 4 bases, and 2 bases had no gene match. For the CDR3, the DNA is TGTGCCAGTAGTAGGGGACAGGGAAACACCGGGGAGCTGTTTTTT. It translates to CASSRGQGNTGELFF.

Concerning this clone: Different DNA sequences within this sample yield the same CDR3. This chain links TRBV20-1 with TRBJ2-5; D is undetermined. CDR1 DFQATT and CDR2 SNEGSKA come from the germline V gene (reference sequence). The CDR3 runs to 11 residues. The V end lost 0 bases, the J end lost 5 bases, and 4 bases lay between the germline ends. The CDR3 sequence: CSARDRETQYF. The CDR3 nucleotides are TGCAGTGCTAGAGATCGTGAGACCCAGTACTTC.

J is TRBJ2-7 and V is TRBV6-6, with a possible D match to TRBD1 (5 bases). CDR3 length equals 14 residues. V was trimmed by 5 bases and J by 2 bases, leaving 13 bases between them. Germline V CDR1 and CDR2: MNHNY, SVGAGI (reference sequence). CDR3 nucleotide sequence: TGTGCCAGCAGTCAGAGACAGACCACCTACGAGCAGTACTTC. Amino acid sequence: CASSQRQTTYEQYF.

The chain has TRBV29-1 and TRBJ2-7, with D unclear. Germline assignment: CDR1 SQVTM and CDR2 ANQGSEA. The germline V and J ends were trimmed by 4 bases and 6 bases, with 16 bases remaining between them. The CDR3 runs to 13 residues. In DNA form, the CDR3 reads TGCAGCGTTGGTCGGCAGGTGAAAGGCGAGCAGTACTTC. This translates into CSVGRQVKGEQYF.

V usage is TRBV9 and J usage is TRBJ1-2; D remains unclear. This CDR3 has 17 residues. Per germline, CDR1 SGDLS and CDR2 YYNGEE. V shed 4 bases and J shed 4 bases, with 23 bases lying between them. CDR3 residues: CASSPFEGGQVIYGYTF. The DNA for the CDR3 is TGTGCCAGCAGCCCCTTCGAGGGTGGGCAGGTAATCTATGGCTACACCTTC. The variable domain in full, with the rest retrieved from reference TRBV9 and TRBJ1-2, is DSGVTQTPKHLITATGQRVTLRCSPRSGDLSVYWYQQSLDQGLQFLIQYYNGEERAKGNILERFSAQQFPDLHSELNLSSLELGDSALYFCASSPFEGGQVIYGYTFGSGTRLTVV.

V and J are TRBV30 and TRBJ2-5, with TRBD2 matching over 15 bases. The CDR3 is made up of 15 amino acids. Germline values: CDR1 GTSNPN, CDR2 SVGIG (reference sequence). With V trimmed by 3 bases and J by 7 bases, 6 bases remained unmatched. CDR3 protein: CAWSRTSGRAGTQYF. In DNA, the CDR3 is TGTGCCTGGAGCCGGACTAGCGGGAGGGCCGGGACCCAGTACTTC. The full variable domain, with the rest looked up from reference TRBV30 and TRBJ2-5, is SQTIHQWPATLVQPVGSPLSLECTVEGTSNPNLYWYRQAAGRGLQLLFYSVGIGQISSEVPQNLSASRPQDRQFILSSKKLLLSDSGFYLCAWSRTSGRAGTQYFGPGTRLLVL.

The chain employs TRBV7-2 and TRBJ2-7; TRBD2 matches at 7 bases. CDR1 SGHTA and CDR2 FQGNSA come from the germline V gene. This CDR3 contains 14 residues. V lost 4 bases and J lost 4; bases outside the gene matches: 7. CDR3 nucleotides: TGTGCCAGCAGCTGGGACTACTCTGGGTACGAGCAGTACTTC. Translation gives CASSWDYSGYEQYF.

V and J are TRBV10-1 and TRBJ1-2, with D unresolved. The CDR3 spans 12 residues. From germline, CDR1 is WNHNN and CDR2 SYGVQD (reference sequence). With 8 bases removed from V and 2 bases from J, the gap between germline ends came to 9 bases. The DNA of the CDR3 is TGCGCCAGCGCGGTGGAAAACTATGGCTACACCTTC. Protein sequence: CASAVENYGYTF.

V and J are TRBV3-1 (or the pseudogene TRBV3-2) and TRBJ2-1; 9 bases match TRBD1. Germline V gives CDR1 LGHDT, CDR2 YNNKEL (reference sequence). V lost 6 bases to trimming and J lost 2 bases; unmatched junction nucleotides: 8. The CDR3 has 16 residues. CDR3 loop: CASSNRGRGPYNEQFF. In DNA, the CDR3 is TGTGCCAGCAGTAACAGGGGGCGGGGACCCTACAATGAGCAGTTCTTC.

The V gene is TRBV5-3, the J gene TRBJ1-1, with D hard to call. TRBV5-3 is filed as an ORF, its function uncertain. CDR3 size: 15 residues. The V end lost 6 bases, the J end lost 3 bases, and 18 bases lay between the germline ends. In nucleotides, the CDR3 is TGTGCCAGAATCAACGACGGGATCGCAGACACTGAAGCTTTCTTT. Translation: CARINDGIADTEAFF.

DNA for the CDR3: TGTGCCACCAGTGATCGGACTAGCGGGAGTGTGGAGACCCAGTACTTC. Translation: CATSDRTSGSVETQYF. The V and J genes are TRBV24-1 and TRBJ2-5, with 13 positions matching TRBD2. Germline CDR1 KGHDR, CDR2 SFDVKD. V lost 3 bases to trimming and J lost 5 bases; unmatched junction nucleotides: 5. The CDR3 consists of 16 residues.

This sequence joins TRBV27 and TRBJ2-2, with TRBD1 matching over 7 bases. Germline trimming cut 8 bases from V and 6 bases from J; bases unmatched to any gene: 9. This CDR3 spans 14 amino acids. The germline V gene encodes CDR1 MNHEY and CDR2 SMNVEV (reference sequence). The CDR3 reads CASRLTGAAGELFF. The CDR3, as DNA: TGTGCCAGCCGACTTACAGGGGCGGCCGGGGAGCTGTTTTTT.

There are a few counts of this clone. The CDR3 is CASSPRTGQTGELFF. The CDR3 nucleotides are TGTGCCAGCTCACCAAGGACAGGGCAGACCGGGGAGCTGTTTTTT. The genes are TRBV18 and TRBJ2-2, with TRBD1 matching over 8 bases. Germline assignment: CDR1 KGHSH and CDR2 LQKENI. This CDR3 has 15 residues. V shed 2 bases and J 5 bases; nucleotides not matched to a gene: 4.

The chain links TRBV27 to TRBJ2-2; 8 nucleotides line up with TRBD2. The CDR3 is 14 amino acids. The V gene end was trimmed by 6 bases and the J gene end by 5 bases; junction bases not matched to a gene: 5. Germline CDR1 MNHEY, CDR2 SMNVEV (reference sequence). The CDR3 protein is CASRGTSRTGELFF. CDR3 nucleotide sequence: TGTGCCAGCAGGGGGACTAGTAGGACCGGGGAGCTGTTTTTT.

The chain couples TRBV28 to TRBJ2-3; weak D call: TRBD1 (6 bases). The CDR3 covers 14 residues. CDR1 and CDR2 (germline): MDHEN, SYDVKM. V lost 7 bases and J lost 2, with 13 bases in between. CDR3 region: CASTIGQYTDTQYF. In nucleotides, the CDR3 is TGTGCCAGCACCATCGGACAGTACACAGATACGCAGTATTTT.

V usage is TRBV7-9 and J usage is TRBJ2-7; 10 bases map to TRBD2. The CDR3 is 14 residues long. The junction had 5 bases not matched to a gene; V was cut back by 2 bases and J by 7 bases. The germline V gene has CDR1 SEHNR and CDR2 FQNEAQ (reference sequence). The CDR3 region has the DNA TGTGCCAGCAGCTTACTAGCGGGAGATGGTGAGCAGTACTTC. Translating it yields CASSLLAGDGEQYF.

The rearrangement uses TRBV29-1 and TRBJ2-3; no definite D call. The V gene lost 7 bases and the J gene lost 5 bases, with 19 bases spanning the gap. CDR3 length: 14 residues. The germline V gene has CDR1 SQVTM and CDR2 ANQGSEA. The CDR3 sequence: CSAAGNLKKDTQYF. As DNA, the CDR3 is TGCAGCGCTGCAGGTAACCTAAAAAAAGATACGCAGTATTTT.

The V call is TRBV28, the J call TRBJ1-5; no clear D gene. CDR3 length: 15 residues. The ends were cut back, 5 bases at V and 1 base at J, with 12 bases in the middle. Germline CDR1 and CDR2: MDHEN and SYDVKM. CDR3 DNA sequence: TGTGCCAGCAGTAGCGGAGGAGGGAGCAATCAGCCCCAGCATTTT. It translates to CASSSGGGSNQPQHF.